A single sample is the source of the 9 T cell receptor beta chains below, sequenced in a study of blood T cell repertoires in COVID-19 (dated by TCRdb to 2019 to 2021). The library was obtained by the immunoSEQ multiplex PCR assay. Here the immuneACCESS table is served through TCRdb, limited to in-frame sequences with V and J called. Missing clones are a known gap in these copies; in checked studies unresolved V genes cover under half, and the rest lacks a known reason. This sample is represented by tens of thousands of clones; around 82% of them were singletons. The ten largest clones add up to less than 25% of the sample. The sample comprised peripheral blood. The receptors stem from a man older than 75 with active or convalescent COVID-19.

The chain recombines TRBV9 with TRBJ2-3; D may be TRBD1 (6 bases). CDR1 and CDR2 (germline): SGDLS, YYNGEE. V was clipped by 3 bases and J by 2 bases, with 13 bases between them. The CDR3 covers 15 residues. The DNA of the CDR3 is TGTGCCAGCAGCGGAAAGGGGGACCCCACAGATACGCAGTATTTT. This encodes CASSGKGDPTDTQYF.

V gene TRBV27 combines with J gene TRBJ2-7; D is perhaps TRBD1 (6 bases). Germline V gene data show CDR1 as MNHEY and CDR2 as SMNVEV (reference sequence). Trimming shortened V by 5 bases and J by 3 bases, and 17 bases separated the two germline ends. There are 15 residues in the CDR3. The CDR3 spells CASSLKGQPGYEQYF. The CDR3 bases are TGTGCCAGCAGTCTAAAGGGACAACCTGGCTACGAGCAGTACTTC.

The V gene is TRBV3-1 (or the pseudogene TRBV3-2), the J gene TRBJ2-2; a weak D match, TRBD1 (6 bases). The CDR3 extends over 16 amino acids. From germline, CDR1 is LGHDT and CDR2 YNNKEL (reference sequence). V gave up 7 bases and J gave up 0 bases, with 15 bases separating them. The CDR3 sequence is CASTFGTGPNTGELFF. The CDR3 bases are TGTGCCAGCACTTTTGGAACAGGGCCGAACACCGGGGAGCTGTTTTTT.

The V call is TRBV5-1, the J call TRBJ2-5, with 7 positions matching TRBD2. The germline gives CDR1 SGHRS, CDR2 YFSETQ. The V gene end was trimmed by 3 bases and the J gene end by 1 base; junction bases not matched to a gene: 3. The CDR3 is 14 amino acids. The CDR3 loop is CASSSGTTQETQYF. The CDR3 DNA is TGCGCCAGCAGCTCCGGGACTACCCAAGAGACCCAGTACTTC.

The chain is built from TRBV2 and TRBJ2-1; maybe TRBD1 (5 bases). Trimming stripped 3 bases from V and 0 bases from J, with 12 bases between. This CDR3 has 16 residues. The V gene's germline CDR1 is SNHLY and CDR2 FYNNEI. CDR3 residues: CASSEQGQFSYNEQFF. The CDR3 DNA is TGTGCCAGCAGTGAGCAGGGCCAGTTCTCCTACAATGAGCAGTTCTTC.

In this sample, this clone turned up many times. The rearrangement joins TRBV9 to TRBJ1-4, with D maybe TRBD1 (5 bases). Deletions cut 2 bases from V and 4 bases from J, with 15 bases between. The CDR3 totals 16 residues. CDR1 and CDR2 from the germline V gene are SGDLS and YYNGEE. CDR3 region: CASSVGRDRYNEKLFF. In nucleotides, the CDR3 is TGTGCCAGCAGCGTCGGCAGGGATAGGTATAATGAAAAACTGTTTTTT. Supplemented by reference TRBV9 and TRBJ1-4, the full variable domain reads DSGVTQTPKHLITATGQRVTLRCSPRSGDLSVYWYQQSLDQGLQFLIQYYNGEERAKGNILERFSAQQFPDLHSELNLSSLELGDSALYFCASSVGRDRYNEKLFFGSGTQLSVL.

This clone was seen a handful of times. The chain links TRBV25-1 to TRBJ1-1, with unresolved D. Germline CDR1 and CDR2: MGHDK and SYGVNS. The CDR3 is 13 amino acids. With 1 base removed from V and 1 base from J, the gap between germline ends came to 4 bases. CDR3 region: CASSESWNTEAFF. DNA for the CDR3: TGTGCCAGCAGTGAATCCTGGAACACTGAAGCTTTCTTT.

This clone showed up just a few times. This chain uses TRBV29-1 with TRBJ1-2, with TRBD1 identical over 10 bases. J was trimmed by 6 bases and V by 8 bases; bases with no gene match: 3. This CDR3 spans 11 amino acids. In germline, CDR1 is SQVTM, CDR2 ANQGSEA. DNA of the CDR3: TGCAGCACCGGGACAGGGGATGGCTACACCTTC. It yields the protein CSTGTGDGYTF.

In this sample, this clone turned up once. The CDR3 protein is CASSLGTSGDRDTQYF. The CDR3 DNA is TGTGCCAGCAGTCTAGGGACTAGCGGGGATAGAGATACGCAGTATTTT. The J gene is TRBJ2-3, the V gene TRBV13; 13 bases agree with TRBD2. Trimming at V came to 6 bases and at J to 5 bases, leaving 8 bases not matched to a gene. Germline assignment: CDR1 PRHDT and CDR2 FYEKMQ (reference sequence). The CDR3 spans 16 residues. The whole variable domain, remainder taken from reference TRBV13 and TRBJ2-3, is AAGVIQSPRHLIKEKRETATLKCYPIPRHDTVYWYQQGPGQDPQFLISFYEKMQSDKGSIPDRFSAQQFSDYHSELNMSSLELGDSALYFCASSLGTSGDRDTQYFGPGTRLTVL.